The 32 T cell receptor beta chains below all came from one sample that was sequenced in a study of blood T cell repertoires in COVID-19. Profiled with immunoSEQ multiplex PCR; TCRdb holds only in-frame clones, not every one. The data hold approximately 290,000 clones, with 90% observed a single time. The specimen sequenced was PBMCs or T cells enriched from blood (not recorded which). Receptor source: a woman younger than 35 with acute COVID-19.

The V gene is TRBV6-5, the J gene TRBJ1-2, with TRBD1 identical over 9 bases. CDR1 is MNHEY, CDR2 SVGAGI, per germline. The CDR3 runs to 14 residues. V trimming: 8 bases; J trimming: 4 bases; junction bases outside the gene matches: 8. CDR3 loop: CASSRGDRVYGYTF. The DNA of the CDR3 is TGTGCCAGCTCGAGAGGGGACAGGGTCTATGGCTACACCTTC.

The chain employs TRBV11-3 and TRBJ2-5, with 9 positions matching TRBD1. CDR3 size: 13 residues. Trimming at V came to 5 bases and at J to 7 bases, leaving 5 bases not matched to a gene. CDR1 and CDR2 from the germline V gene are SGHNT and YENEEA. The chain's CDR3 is CASSPGDRVTQYF. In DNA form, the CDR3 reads TGTGCCAGCAGCCCGGGGGACAGGGTGACCCAGTACTTC.

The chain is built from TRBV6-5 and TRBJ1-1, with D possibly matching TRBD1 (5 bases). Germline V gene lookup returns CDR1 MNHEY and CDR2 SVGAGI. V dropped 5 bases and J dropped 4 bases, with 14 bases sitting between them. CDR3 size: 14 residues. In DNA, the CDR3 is TGTGCCAGCAGTCCCGGCGGGGGGTTCACTGAAGCTTTCTTT. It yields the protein CASSPGGGFTEAFF.

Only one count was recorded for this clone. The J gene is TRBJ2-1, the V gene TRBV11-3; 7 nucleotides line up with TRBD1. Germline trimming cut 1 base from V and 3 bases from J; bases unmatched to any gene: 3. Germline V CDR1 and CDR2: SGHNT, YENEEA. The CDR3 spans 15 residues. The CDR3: CASSLVQGYYNEQFF. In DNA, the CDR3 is TGTGCCAGCAGCTTAGTACAGGGGTACTACAATGAGCAGTTCTTC.

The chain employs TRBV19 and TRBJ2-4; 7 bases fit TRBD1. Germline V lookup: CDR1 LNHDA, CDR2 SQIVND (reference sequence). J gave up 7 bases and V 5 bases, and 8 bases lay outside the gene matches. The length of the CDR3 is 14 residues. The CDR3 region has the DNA TGTGCCAGTAGTTCGACAGGGATGGGGAACATTCAGTACTTC. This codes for CASSSTGMGNIQYF.

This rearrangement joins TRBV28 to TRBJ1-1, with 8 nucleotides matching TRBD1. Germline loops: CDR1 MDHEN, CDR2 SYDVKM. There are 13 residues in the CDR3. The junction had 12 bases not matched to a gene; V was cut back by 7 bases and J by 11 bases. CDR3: CASNADRVGEAFF. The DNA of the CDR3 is TGTGCCAGCAATGCGGACAGGGTCGGAGAGGCTTTCTTT.

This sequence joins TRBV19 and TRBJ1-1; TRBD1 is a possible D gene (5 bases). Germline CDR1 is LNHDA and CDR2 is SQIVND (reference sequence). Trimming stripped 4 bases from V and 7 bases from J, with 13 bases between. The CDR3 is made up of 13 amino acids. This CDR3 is CASSTPFDSEAFF. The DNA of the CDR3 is TGTGCCAGTAGTACCCCTTTCGACAGTGAAGCTTTCTTT.

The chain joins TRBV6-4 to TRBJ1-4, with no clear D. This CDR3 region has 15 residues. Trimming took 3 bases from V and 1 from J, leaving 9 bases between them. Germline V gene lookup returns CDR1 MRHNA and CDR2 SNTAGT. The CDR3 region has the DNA TGTGCCAGCAGTGAATGGAGTGGAACTAATGAAAAACTGTTTTTT. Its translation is CASSEWSGTNEKLFF.

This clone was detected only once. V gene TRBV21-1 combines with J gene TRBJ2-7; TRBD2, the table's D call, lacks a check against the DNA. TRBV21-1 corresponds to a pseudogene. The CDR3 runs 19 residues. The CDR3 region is CASSPTLRSQGGTSYEQYF. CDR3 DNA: TGTGCCAGCAGCCCAACCTTGAGGTCTCAGGGAGGGACCTCCTACGAGCAGTACTTC.

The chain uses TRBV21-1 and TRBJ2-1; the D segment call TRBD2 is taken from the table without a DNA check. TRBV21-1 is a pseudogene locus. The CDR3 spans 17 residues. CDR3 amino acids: CASRGTSGRAGYNEQFF. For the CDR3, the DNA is TGTGCCAGCCGCGGGACTAGCGGGAGGGCCGGATACAATGAGCAGTTCTTC.

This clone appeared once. CDR3 protein: CASAKTLAVGLETQYF. The CDR3 nucleotides read TGTGCCAGCGCTAAAACTCTAGCGGTAGGTTTAGAGACCCAGTACTTC. The chain carries TRBV7-6 and TRBJ2-5; 7 nucleotides line up with TRBD2. Germline values: CDR1 SGHVS, CDR2 FNYEAQ. There are 16 residues in the CDR3. Unmatched junction bases numbered 16, after V lost 8 bases and J lost 4 bases.

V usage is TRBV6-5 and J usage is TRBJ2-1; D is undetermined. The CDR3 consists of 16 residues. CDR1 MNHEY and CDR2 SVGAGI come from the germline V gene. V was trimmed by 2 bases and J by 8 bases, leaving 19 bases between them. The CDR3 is CASSYPTTLSVDEQFF. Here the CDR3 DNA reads TGTGCCAGCAGTTACCCAACTACGCTAAGTGTCGATGAGCAGTTCTTC.

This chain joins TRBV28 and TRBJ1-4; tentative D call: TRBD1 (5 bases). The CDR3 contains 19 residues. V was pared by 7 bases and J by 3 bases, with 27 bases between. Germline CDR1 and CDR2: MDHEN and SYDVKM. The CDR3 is CASTPPFGRVRRANEKLFF. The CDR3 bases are TGTGCCAGCACCCCCCCGTTTGGCAGGGTGAGGAGGGCTAATGAAAAACTGTTTTTT.

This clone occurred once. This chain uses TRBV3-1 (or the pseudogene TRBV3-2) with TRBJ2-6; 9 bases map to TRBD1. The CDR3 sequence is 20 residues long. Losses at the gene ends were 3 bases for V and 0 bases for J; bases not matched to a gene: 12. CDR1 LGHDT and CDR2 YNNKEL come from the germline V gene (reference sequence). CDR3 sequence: CASSQLTGGIPASGANVLTF. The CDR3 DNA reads TGTGCCAGCAGCCAGTTGACAGGGGGGATCCCAGCCTCTGGGGCCAACGTCCTGACTTTC.

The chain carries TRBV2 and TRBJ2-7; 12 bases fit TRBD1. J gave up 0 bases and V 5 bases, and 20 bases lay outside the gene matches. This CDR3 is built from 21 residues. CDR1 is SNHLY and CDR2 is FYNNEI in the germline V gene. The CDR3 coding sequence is TGTGCCAGCAGTCGGGACAGGGGGCAGGGTGGCGGTATATTCCTCTCCTACGAGCAGTACTTC. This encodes CASSRDRGQGGGIFLSYEQYF. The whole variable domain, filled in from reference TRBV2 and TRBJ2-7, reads EPEVTQTPSHQVTQMGQEVILRCVPISNHLYFYWYRQILGQKVEFLVSFYNNEISEKSEIFDDQFSVERPDGSNFTLKIRSTKLEDSAMYFCASSRDRGQGGGIFLSYEQYFGPGTRLTVT.

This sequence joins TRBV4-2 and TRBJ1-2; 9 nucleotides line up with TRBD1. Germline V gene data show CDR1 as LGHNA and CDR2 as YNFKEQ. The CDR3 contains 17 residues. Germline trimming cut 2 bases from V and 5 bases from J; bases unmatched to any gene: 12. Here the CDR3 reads CASSQQGSGTGRYGYTF. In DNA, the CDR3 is TGTGCCAGCAGCCAACAAGGATCGGGGACAGGGAGGTATGGCTACACCTTC.

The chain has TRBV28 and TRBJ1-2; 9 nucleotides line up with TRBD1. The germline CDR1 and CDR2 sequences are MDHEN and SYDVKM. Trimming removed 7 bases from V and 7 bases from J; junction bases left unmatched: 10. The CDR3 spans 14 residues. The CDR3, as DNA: TGTGCCAGCAAATATCGGGACAGGGTTAGTGGCTACACCTTC. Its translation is CASKYRDRVSGYTF.

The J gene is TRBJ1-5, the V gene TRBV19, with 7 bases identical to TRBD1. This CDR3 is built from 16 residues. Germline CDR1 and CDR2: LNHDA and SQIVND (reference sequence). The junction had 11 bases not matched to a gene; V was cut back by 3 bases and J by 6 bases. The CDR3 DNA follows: TGTGCCAGTAGTATTAGACCAGGGGGAGGAACTCAGCCCCAGCATTTT. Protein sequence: CASSIRPGGGTQPQHF.

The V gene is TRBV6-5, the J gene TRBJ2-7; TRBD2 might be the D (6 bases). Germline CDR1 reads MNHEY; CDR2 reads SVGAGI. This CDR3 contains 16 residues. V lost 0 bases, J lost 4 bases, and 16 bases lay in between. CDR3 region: CASSYSAGRVPYEQYF. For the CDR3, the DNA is TGTGCCAGCAGTTACTCAGCGGGCAGGGTACCATACGAGCAGTACTTC.

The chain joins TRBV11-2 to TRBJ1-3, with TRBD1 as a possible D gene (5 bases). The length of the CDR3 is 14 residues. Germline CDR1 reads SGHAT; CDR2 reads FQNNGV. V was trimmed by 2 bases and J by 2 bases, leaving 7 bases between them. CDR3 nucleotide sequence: TGTGCCAGCAGCTTATGGGGGGCTGGAAACACCATATATTTT. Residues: CASSLWGAGNTIYF.

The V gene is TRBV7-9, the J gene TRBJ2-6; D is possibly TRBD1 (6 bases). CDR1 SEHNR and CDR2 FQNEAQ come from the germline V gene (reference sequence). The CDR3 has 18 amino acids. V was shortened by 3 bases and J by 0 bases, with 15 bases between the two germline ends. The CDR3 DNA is TGTGCCAGCAGCTTGGGACACCAGTTGAGCTCTGGGGCCAACGTCCTGACTTTC. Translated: CASSLGHQLSSGANVLTF. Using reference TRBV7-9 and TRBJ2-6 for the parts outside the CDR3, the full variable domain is DTGVSQNPRHKITKRGQNVTFRCDPISEHNRLYWYRQTLGQGPEFLTYFQNEAQLEKSRLLSDRFSAERPKGSFSTLEIQRTEQGDSAMYLCASSLGHQLSSGANVLTFGAGSRLTVL.

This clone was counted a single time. The CDR3 DNA reads TGTGCCAGCTCACCACCGAATAGAAACACTGAAGCTTTCTTT. Amino acid sequence: CASSPPNRNTEAFF. V is TRBV18 and J is TRBJ1-1; D gene uncertain. This CDR3 comprises 14 residues. V lost 0 bases and J lost 2, with 7 bases in between. CDR1 KGHSH and CDR2 LQKENI come from the germline V gene.

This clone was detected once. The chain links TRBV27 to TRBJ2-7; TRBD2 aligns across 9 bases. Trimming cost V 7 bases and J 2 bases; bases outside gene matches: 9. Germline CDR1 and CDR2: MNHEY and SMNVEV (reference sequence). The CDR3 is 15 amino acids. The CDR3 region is CASKAGGALTYEQYF. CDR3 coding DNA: TGTGCCAGCAAGGCGGGAGGGGCCCTAACCTACGAGCAGTACTTC.

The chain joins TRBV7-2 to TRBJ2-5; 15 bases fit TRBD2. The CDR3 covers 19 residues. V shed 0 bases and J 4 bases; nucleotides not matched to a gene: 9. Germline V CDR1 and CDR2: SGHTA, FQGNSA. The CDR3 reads CASSLAIRGLAGGGETQYF. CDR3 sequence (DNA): TGTGCCAGCAGCTTAGCGATAAGGGGACTAGCGGGAGGAGGAGAGACCCAGTACTTC. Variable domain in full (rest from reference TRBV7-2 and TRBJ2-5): GAGVSQSPSNKVTEKGKDVELRCDPISGHTALYWYRQSLGQGLEFLIYFQGNSAPDKSGLPSDRFSAERTGGSVSTLTIQRTQQEDSAVYLCASSLAIRGLAGGGETQYFGPGTRLLVL.

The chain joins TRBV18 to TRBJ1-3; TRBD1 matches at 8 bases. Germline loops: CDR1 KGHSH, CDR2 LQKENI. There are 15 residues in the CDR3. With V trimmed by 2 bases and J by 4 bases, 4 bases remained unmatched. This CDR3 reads CASSPGTGPGNTIYF. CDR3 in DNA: TGTGCCAGCTCACCAGGGACAGGCCCGGGAAACACCATATATTTT. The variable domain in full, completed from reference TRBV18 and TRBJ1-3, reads NAGVMQNPRHLVRRRGQEARLRCSPMKGHSHVYWYRQLPEEGLKFMVYLQKENIIDESGMPKERFSAEFPKEGPSILRIQQVVRGDSAAYFCASSPGTGPGNTIYFGEGSWLTVV.

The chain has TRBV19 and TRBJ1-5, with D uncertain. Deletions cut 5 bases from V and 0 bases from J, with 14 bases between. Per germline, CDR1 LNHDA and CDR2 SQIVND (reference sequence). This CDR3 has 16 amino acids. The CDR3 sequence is CASSGEGSYSNQPQHF. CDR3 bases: TGTGCCAGTAGTGGGGAGGGCTCCTATAGCAATCAGCCCCAGCATTTT.

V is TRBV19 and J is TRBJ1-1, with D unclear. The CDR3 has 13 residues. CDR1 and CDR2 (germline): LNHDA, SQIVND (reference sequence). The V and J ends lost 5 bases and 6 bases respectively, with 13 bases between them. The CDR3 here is CASSPGAAPEAFF. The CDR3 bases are TGTGCCAGTAGTCCCGGAGCTGCCCCTGAAGCTTTCTTT.

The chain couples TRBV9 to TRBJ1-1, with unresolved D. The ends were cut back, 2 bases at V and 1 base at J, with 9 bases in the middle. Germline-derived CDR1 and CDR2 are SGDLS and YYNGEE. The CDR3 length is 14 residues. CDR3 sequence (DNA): TGTGCCAGCAGCGTCCGGGTTGGGAACACTGAAGCTTTCTTT. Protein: CASSVRVGNTEAFF.

Written as DNA, the CDR3 is TGTGCCAGCAGCCCTAGGTTTCGACGCGATGGCTACACCTTC. Its translation is CASSPRFRRDGYTF. The rearrangement links TRBV7-2 to TRBJ1-2; D call uncertain. This CDR3 region has 14 residues. V lost 5 bases, J lost 6 bases, and 16 bases lay in between. From germline, CDR1 is SGHTA and CDR2 FQGNSA.

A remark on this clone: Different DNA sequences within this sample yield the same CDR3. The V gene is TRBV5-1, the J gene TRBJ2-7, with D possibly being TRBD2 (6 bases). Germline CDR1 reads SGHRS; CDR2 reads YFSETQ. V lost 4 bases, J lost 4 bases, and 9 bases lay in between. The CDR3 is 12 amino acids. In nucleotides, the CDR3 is TGCGCCAGCAGCGGCGGGGCTTACGAGCAGTACTTC. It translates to CASSGGAYEQYF. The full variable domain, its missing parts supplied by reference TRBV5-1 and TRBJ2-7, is KAGVTQTPRYLIKTRGQQVTLSCSPISGHRSVSWYQQTPGQGLQFLFEYFSETQRNKGNFPGRFSGRQFSNSRSEMNVSTLELGDSALYLCASSGGAYEQYFGPGTRLTVT.

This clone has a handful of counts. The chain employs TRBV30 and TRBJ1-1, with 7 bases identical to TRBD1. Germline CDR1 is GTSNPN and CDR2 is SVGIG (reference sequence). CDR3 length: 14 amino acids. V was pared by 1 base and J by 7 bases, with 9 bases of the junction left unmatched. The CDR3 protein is CAWSAPPHRGEAFF. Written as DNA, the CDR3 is TGTGCCTGGAGTGCCCCCCCCCACAGGGGTGAAGCTTTCTTT.

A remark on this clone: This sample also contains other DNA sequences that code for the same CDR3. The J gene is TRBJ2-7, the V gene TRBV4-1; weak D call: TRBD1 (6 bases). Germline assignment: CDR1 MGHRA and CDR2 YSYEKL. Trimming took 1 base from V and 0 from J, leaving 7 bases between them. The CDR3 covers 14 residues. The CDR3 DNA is TGCGCCAGCAGCCAAGGAGGGGGCTCCTACGAGCAGTACTTC. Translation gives CASSQGGGSYEQYF.